This T cell receptor beta chain emerged from a study of vaccination effects on CD4 cells after COVID-19. Study background: Following the second dose by a median of 72 days, the post-vaccine samples were obtained.

With respect to this clone: Its cognate antigen is unknown.

CDR1 and CDR2 (germline): SGHAT, FQNNGV. Trimming took 2 bases from V and 4 from J, leaving 12 bases between them. The CDR3 runs 15 residues. ViraFEST used viral peptide pools to expand antigen-specific CD4+ T cells before sequencing. Culture lasted over 9 days before CD4+ T cell isolation. Either the mRNA-1273 or the BNT162b2 vaccine was given to participants as two doses. Here immunoSEQ multiplex PCR was the method, and the copy in TCRdb shows in-frame clones only, minus some. The sample contains some 68,000 clones, about 81% of which appear only once. This clonotype originated in a human donor who received a COVID-19 vaccine. This chain uses TRBV11-2 with TRBJ1-5, with D possibly matching TRBD1 (6 bases). The source was CD4+ T cells from PBMCs cultured with HCoV-229E spike peptides, collected after COVID-19 vaccination. CDR3 nucleotides: TGTGCCAGCAGCTTAAGCTCGCAGGGGAATCAGCCCCAGCATTTT. As protein: CASSLSSQGNQPQHF.